This T cell receptor (beta chain) was profiled in a study of blood T cells in healthy people across ages. Overall study: With template switching, about one barcoded beta molecule was captured per two T cells. Regarding the study as a whole: Older individuals had lower TCR beta diversity per million T cells (the decline was roughly linear).

The germline CDR1 and CDR2 sequences are SGHRS and YFSETQ. Between the trimmed V and J ends, which lost 10 bases and 1 base, there was a span of 15 bases. This CDR3 spans 15 amino acids. With a J-beta primer mix and a sample-barcoded 5' primer, a second PCR ran about 6 to 11 cycles. TCRdb re-called the 5' RACE reads with MiXCR, one entry per CDR3 protein. The data contain some 890,000 distinct CDR3 sequences, 25% to 30% of them seen just once; the ten biggest clones take up 9.5% to 13%. About this clonotype itself: The antigen remains undetermined.

The sample also formed part of further work on T cells of mothers and their children. That study adds: Related mother-child pairs shared marginally more repertoire than unrelated pairs, though not significantly.

V is TRBV5-1 and J is TRBJ2-6, with D hard to call. Sequenced sample: blood. This TCR derives from a middle-aged woman in good health. CDR3 protein: CAASIGNSGANVLTF. The CDR3 DNA is TGCGCCGCCAGCATTGGGAATTCTGGGGCCAACGTCCTGACTTTC.